This entry is about one T cell receptor beta chain. What this receptor recognizes is not known. Base qualities are not at hand, and no much larger clone is one base apart. The entire isolated RNA was reverse transcribed using the High Capacity cDNA Reverse Transcription Kit, and thus expressed TCRB transcripts were sequenced. Deep immunoSEQ sequencing was performed on naive, central memory and regulatory T cell samples, with an average of around 3.5 million total reads per sample. Sorted cells were lysed in RLT buffer, and RNA was extracted using DNase-treated RNeasy Micro or Mini kits according to cell number. Each cell subset was processed on its own to prevent cross-contamination, while patient and healthy donor samples were processed together. Using the immunoSEQ multiplex PCR, TCRB sequences were amplified from cDNA into 87-bp fragments spanning the CDR3 region. Amplicons were sequenced on the Illumina HiSeq platform. On the study's bioinformatics: Synthetic template baselines were used to correct PCR bias computationally, reads within Hamming distance 2 were collapsed together, and singletons that could not be merged were discarded. Reads were aligned against IMGT to assign V, D and J genes, CDR3 length and insertions or deletions at six rearrangement sites. Within each subset, clonotype counts were normalized to sorted cell number, and only after that were true diversity and Gini coefficients computed with the tcR R package. The overlap coefficient, calculated on TCRB nucleotide sequences, was used to quantify repertoire sharing. Out-of-frame TCRB sequences from naive cells were analyzed as a proxy for the pre-selection repertoire. TCRdb carries this immuneACCESS record with in-frame sequences only. Its versions omit some clonotypes, under half of them owing to an unresolved V gene in the studies checked, with the rest unexplained. That table furnishes V, J and clone size, whereas the DNA furnished D and trimming. Here the sample has about 260,000 clones; approximately 20% occur a single time. Jointly, the top ten make up less than 0.03% of the sample.

The CDR1 and CDR2 encoded by the germline V gene are MGHDK and SYGVNS. Clipping removes 3 bases from V and 5 bases from J, with 12 as the unmatched junction base count. CDR3 length: 16 amino acids, cysteine to phenylalanine. Of the read, only the CDR3 DNA is kept; its 48 bases are in frame from base 1. The data stem from a study of beta chain features in type 1 diabetes listed by TCRdb under 2018. At the level of the whole study: Mean age, gender distribution, total cell number and subset yield were not different between patients and healthy donors. A total of 90 million to 140 million sorted cells were examined across all samples, and RNA yield correlated strongly with the number of cells per subset. The study compared the TCRB repertoires of sorted circulating CD4+ T cell subsets in recently diagnosed type 1 diabetes patients with those in matched healthy donors. Regulatory and stem cell-like memory subsets were isolated from only 8 patients and about eight healthy donors, whereas naive and central memory subsets came from all 30 or so donors.

Each donor gave one peripheral blood draw, averaging roughly 100 mL, which was collected into heparinised tubes. A BD FACSAria II was used to sort naive, central memory, regulatory and stem cell-like memory CD4+ T cells with a panel that included CD45RO, CCR7, CD25, CD127, CD95 and CD27. Purity was above 95% for every sorted population. PBMCs were isolated right away by Lymphoprep density gradient centrifugation and were stained directly, without culture. To minimize batch effects, samples were stained and sorted in pairs, one healthy donor with one patient per experiment. Broad study findings and their caveats: Because cDNA rather than genomic DNA was sequenced, highly expressing activated cells could have been over-represented, although no difference in activation and CD3 levels was found between groups. A moderate but significant shortening of TCRB CDR3 length was observed in type 1 diabetes patients in all four CD4+ subsets. At VDJ recombination sites, type 1 diabetes patients had fewer insertions and more deleted nucleotides, which implies abnormalities in thymic rearrangement. PCR may preferentially amplify shorter templates, but because patient and control samples were amplified and corrected together, any resulting skew would affect both groups equally. Because small numbers of individuals were included in the HLA sub-analyses, any influence of HLA type on TCRB rearrangement was left unresolved. The naive, central memory and regulatory TCRB repertoires appeared to resemble one another more closely among patients than among healthy donors.

The chain couples TRBV25-1 to TRBJ2-7; 8 nucleotides in the junction match TRBD2. The specimen sequenced was naive CD4+ T cells from blood. The cell subset or site label here, explained by the study, means: true naive CD4+ T cells. This clonotype was sampled from a woman in her forties with type 1 diabetes. DNA sequence: TGTGCCAGCAGTGATGGGACGGGAGGGCCTCGTAACGAGCAGTACTTC. This codes for CASSDGTGGPRNEQYF.